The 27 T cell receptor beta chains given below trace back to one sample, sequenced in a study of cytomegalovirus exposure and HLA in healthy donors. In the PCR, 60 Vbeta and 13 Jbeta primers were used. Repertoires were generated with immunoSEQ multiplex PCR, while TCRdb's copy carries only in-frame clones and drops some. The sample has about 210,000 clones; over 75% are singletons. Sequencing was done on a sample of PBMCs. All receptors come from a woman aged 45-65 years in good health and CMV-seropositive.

CDR3 in amino acids: CASSQTTRQGYTF. The CDR3, as DNA: TGCGCCAGCAGCCAAACTACACGGCAGGGCTACACCTTC. The genes are TRBV4-1 and TRBJ1-2; no definite D call. Germline CDR1 and CDR2: MGHRA and YSYEKL. The CDR3 has 13 amino acids. Trimming took off 2 bases at V and 8 bases at J, with 12 bases between the two ends.

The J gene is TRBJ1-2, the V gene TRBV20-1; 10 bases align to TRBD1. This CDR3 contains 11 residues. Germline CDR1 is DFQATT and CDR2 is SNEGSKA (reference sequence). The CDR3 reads CARQGANGYTF. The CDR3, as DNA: TGCGCCCGACAGGGGGCTAATGGCTACACCTTC.

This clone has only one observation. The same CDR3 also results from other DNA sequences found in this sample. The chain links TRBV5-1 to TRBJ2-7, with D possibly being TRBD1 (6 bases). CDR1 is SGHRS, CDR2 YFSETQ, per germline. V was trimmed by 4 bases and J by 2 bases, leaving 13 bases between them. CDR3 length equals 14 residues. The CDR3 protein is CASSGGQGTYEQYF. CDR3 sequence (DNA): TGCGCCAGCAGCGGGGGTCAGGGGACCTACGAGCAGTACTTC.

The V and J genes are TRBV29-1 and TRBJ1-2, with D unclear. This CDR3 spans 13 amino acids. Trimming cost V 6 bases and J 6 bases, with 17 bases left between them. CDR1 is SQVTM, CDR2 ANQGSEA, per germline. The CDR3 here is CSVLREGGNGYTF. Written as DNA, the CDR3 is TGCAGCGTCTTGCGGGAGGGAGGAAATGGCTACACCTTC.

The CDR3 bases are TGTGCCATCAGTGAGAGGACCGGAGGGGCTGAAGCTTTCTTT. Translation gives CAISERTGGAEAFF. This chain uses TRBV10-3 with TRBJ1-1; weak D call: TRBD1 (5 bases). From germline, CDR1 is ENHRY and CDR2 SYGVKD. V shed 2 bases and J shed 6 bases, with 13 bases lying between them. The CDR3 consists of 14 residues.

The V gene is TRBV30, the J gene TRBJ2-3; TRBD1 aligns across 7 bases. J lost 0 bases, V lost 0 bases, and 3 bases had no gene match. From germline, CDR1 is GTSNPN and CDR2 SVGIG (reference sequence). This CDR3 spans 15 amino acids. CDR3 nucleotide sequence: TGTGCCTGGAGTGTAGGGGGCTCAAGCACAGATACGCAGTATTTT. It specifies CAWSVGGSSTDTQYF.

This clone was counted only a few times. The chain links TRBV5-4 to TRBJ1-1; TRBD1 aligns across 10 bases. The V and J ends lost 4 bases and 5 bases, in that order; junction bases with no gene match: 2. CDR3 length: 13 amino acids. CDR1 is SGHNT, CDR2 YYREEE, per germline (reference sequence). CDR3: CASSADRGTEAFF. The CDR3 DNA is TGTGCCAGCAGCGCGGACAGGGGGACTGAAGCTTTCTTT.

The CDR3 nucleotides read TGTGCCAGCAGCCGAGGACAGGGGTTTGATGAAAAACTGTTTTTT. This gives the protein CASSRGQGFDEKLFF. The V and J genes are TRBV11-2 and TRBJ1-4, with 9 positions matching TRBD1. This CDR3 contains 15 residues. With 5 bases clipped from V and 6 bases from J, the junction kept 7 bases outside the gene matches. Germline loops: CDR1 SGHAT, CDR2 FQNNGV.

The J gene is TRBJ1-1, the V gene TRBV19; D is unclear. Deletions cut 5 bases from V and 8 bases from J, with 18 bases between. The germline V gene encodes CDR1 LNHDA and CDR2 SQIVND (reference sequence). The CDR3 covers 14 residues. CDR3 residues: CASSGGKVSAEAFF. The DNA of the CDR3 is TGTGCCAGTAGTGGAGGGAAGGTATCAGCCGAAGCTTTCTTT.

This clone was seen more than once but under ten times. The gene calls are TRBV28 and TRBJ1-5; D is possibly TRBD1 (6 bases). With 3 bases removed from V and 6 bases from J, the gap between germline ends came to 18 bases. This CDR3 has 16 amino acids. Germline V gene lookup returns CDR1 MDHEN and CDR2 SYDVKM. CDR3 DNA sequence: TGTGCCAGCAGTTTCACGAAGAGGGGGTCCATTCAGCCCCAGCATTTT. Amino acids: CASSFTKRGSIQPQHF.

CDR3 amino acids: CASSPRSYEQYF. The CDR3 DNA is TGTGCCAGCAGCCCCCGGTCCTACGAGCAGTACTTC. The chain has TRBV9 and TRBJ2-7; D gene ambiguous. This CDR3 comprises 12 residues. Germline CDR1 is SGDLS and CDR2 is YYNGEE. V lost 4 bases to trimming and J lost 1 base, with 6 bases between them.

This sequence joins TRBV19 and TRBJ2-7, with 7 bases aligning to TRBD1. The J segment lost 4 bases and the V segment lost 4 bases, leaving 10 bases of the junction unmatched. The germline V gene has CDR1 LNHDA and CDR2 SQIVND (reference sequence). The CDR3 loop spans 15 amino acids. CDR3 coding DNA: TGTGCCAGTAGTAGGACAGGCGGGTTTCTTTACGAGCAGTACTTC. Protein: CASSRTGGFLYEQYF.

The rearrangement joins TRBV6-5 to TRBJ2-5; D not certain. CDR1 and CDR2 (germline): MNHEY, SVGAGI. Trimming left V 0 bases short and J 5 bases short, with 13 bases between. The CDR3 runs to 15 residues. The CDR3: CASSYSIGAPETQYF. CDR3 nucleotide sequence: TGTGCCAGCAGTTACTCGATTGGAGCCCCGGAGACCCAGTACTTC.

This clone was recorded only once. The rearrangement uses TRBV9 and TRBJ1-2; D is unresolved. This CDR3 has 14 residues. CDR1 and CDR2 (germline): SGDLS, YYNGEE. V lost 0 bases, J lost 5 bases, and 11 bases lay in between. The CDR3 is CASSVDVGSYGYTF. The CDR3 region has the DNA TGTGCCAGCAGCGTAGATGTAGGGAGTTATGGCTACACCTTC.

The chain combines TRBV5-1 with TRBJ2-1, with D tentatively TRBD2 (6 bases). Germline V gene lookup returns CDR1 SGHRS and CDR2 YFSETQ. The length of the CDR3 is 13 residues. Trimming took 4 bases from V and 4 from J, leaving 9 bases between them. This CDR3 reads CASSSRGYNEQFF. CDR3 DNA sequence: TGCGCCAGCAGCAGCCGGGGGTACAATGAGCAGTTCTTC.

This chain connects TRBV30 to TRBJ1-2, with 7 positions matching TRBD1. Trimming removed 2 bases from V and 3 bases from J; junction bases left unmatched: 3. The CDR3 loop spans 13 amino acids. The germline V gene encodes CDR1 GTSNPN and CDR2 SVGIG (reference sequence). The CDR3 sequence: CAWSPDRDYGYTF. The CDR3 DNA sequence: TGTGCCTGGAGTCCCGACAGGGACTATGGCTACACCTTC.

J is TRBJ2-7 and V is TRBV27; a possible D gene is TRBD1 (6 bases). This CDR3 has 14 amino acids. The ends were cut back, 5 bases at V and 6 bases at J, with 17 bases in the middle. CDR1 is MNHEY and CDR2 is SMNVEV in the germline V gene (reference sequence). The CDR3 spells CASSNRDRTLEQYF. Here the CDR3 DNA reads TGTGCCAGCAGTAATCGAGACAGGACTCTCGAGCAGTACTTC.

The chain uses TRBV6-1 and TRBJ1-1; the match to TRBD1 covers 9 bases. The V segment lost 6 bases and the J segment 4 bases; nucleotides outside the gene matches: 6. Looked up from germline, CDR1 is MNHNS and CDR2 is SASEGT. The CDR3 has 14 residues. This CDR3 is CASRPTGGPTEAFF. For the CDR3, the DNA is TGTGCCAGCAGGCCTACAGGGGGCCCCACTGAAGCTTTCTTT.

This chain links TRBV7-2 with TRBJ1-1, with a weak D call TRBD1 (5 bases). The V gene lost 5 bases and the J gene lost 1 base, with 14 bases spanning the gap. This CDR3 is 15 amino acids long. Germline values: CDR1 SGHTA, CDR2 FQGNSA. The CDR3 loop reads CASSANRLRNTEAFF. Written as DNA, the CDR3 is TGTGCCAGCAGCGCTAACAGGCTGCGGAACACTGAAGCTTTCTTT.

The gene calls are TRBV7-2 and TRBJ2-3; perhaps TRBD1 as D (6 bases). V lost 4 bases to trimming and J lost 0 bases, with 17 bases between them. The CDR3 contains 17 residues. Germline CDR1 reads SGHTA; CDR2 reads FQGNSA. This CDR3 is CASSSEAGASSTDTQYF. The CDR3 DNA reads TGTGCCAGCAGCTCAGAAGCAGGGGCTTCTAGCACAGATACGCAGTATTTT.

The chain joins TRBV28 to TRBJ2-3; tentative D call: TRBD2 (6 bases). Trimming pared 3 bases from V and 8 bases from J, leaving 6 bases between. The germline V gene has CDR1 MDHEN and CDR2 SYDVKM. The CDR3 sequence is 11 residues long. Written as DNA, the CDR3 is TGTGCCAGCAGTTTCGGGGGTACGCAGTATTTT. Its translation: CASSFGGTQYF.

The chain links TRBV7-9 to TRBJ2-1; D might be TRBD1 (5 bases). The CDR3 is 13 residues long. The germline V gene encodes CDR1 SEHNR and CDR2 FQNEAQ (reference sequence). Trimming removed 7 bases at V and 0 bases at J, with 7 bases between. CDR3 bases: TGTGCCAGCATAAGGGGCTCCTACAATGAGCAGTTCTTC. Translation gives CASIRGSYNEQFF.

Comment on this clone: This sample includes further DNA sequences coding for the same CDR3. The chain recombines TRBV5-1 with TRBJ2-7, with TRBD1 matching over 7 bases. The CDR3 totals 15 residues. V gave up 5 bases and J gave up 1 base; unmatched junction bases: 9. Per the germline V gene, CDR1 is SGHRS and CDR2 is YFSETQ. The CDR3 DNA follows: TGCGCCAGCAGTCTGACAGGGACGGGGTCCTACGAGCAGTACTTC. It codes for CASSLTGTGSYEQYF.

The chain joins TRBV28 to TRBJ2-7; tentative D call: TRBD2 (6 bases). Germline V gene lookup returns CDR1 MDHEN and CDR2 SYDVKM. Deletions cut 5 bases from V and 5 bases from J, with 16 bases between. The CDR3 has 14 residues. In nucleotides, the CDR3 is TGTGCCAGCAGTACGAACGGGGGTAAGGACGAGCAGTACTTC. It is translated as CASSTNGGKDEQYF.

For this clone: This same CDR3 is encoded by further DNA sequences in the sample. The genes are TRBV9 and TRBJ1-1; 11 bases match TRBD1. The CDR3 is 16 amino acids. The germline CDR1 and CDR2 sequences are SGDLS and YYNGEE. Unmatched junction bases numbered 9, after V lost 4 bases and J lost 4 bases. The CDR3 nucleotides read TGTGCCAGCAGCTCTGGGGACAGGGGGAGTCCCACTGAAGCTTTCTTT. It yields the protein CASSSGDRGSPTEAFF.

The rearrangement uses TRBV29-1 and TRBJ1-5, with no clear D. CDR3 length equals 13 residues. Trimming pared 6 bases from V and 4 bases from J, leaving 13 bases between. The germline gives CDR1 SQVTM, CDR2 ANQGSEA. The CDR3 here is CSVATQANQPQHF. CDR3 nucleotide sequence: TGCAGCGTGGCAACACAAGCGAATCAGCCCCAGCATTTT.

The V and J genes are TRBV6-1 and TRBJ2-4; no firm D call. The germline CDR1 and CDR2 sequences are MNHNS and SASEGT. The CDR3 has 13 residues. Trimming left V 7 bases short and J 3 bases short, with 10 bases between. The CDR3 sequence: CASKPGFKNIQYF. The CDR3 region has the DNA TGTGCCAGCAAACCGGGTTTCAAAAACATTCAGTACTTC.